The 23 T cell receptor beta chains below were found in one sample sequenced in a study of CD8 T cells in Susac syndrome (dated by TCRdb to 2018 to 2020). The library came from the immunoSEQ multiplex PCR assay. RNA was extracted using the RNeasy kit, and about 0.45 to 1 ug of the RNA was reverse transcribed with random hexamers. Through fastp at Q25 and MiXCR, TCRdb rebuilt clones from the public reads, retaining in-frame beta chains. One record per CDR3 amino acid sequence lists the most common genes and DNA. The table for this sample lists 80,000 or so distinct CDR3 sequences; about 93% of them were counted only once. The ten largest clones capture around 0.25% of the sample. The specimen was CD8+ T cells from PBMCs. Receptor source: a human donor in good health.

This sequence joins TRBV9 and TRBJ2-1; 7 bases fit TRBD2. CDR1 SGDLS and CDR2 YYNGEE come from the germline V gene. V dropped 6 bases and J dropped 6; count of bases not matched to a gene: 9. The CDR3 is 14 residues long. CDR3 amino acids: CASNPSGGFNEQFF. Here the CDR3 DNA reads TGTGCCAGCAACCCCTCCGGGGGGTTCAATGAGCAGTTCTTC.

This clonotype showed up just once. V is TRBV15 and J is TRBJ1-5; D is undetermined. Germline assignment: CDR1 LNHNV and CDR2 YYDKDF (reference sequence). CDR3 length: 13 amino acids. The ends were cut back, 3 bases at V and 5 bases at J, with 8 bases in the middle. CDR3 protein: CATSSTWDQPQHF. The CDR3 coding sequence is TGTGCCACCAGCAGTACGTGGGATCAGCCCCAGCATTTT.

V usage is TRBV27 and J usage is TRBJ2-7; D is perhaps TRBD2 (6 bases). The CDR3 consists of 14 residues. The germline V gene encodes CDR1 MNHEY and CDR2 SMNVEV (reference sequence). V lost 4 bases and J lost 4, with 14 bases in between. The DNA for the CDR3 is TGTGCCAGCAGTTCGGGACTGGGAGGTTACGAGCAGTACTTC. Its translation: CASSSGLGGYEQYF.

This chain joins TRBV7-9 and TRBJ1-2; no clear D. The V and J ends lost 5 bases and 1 base respectively, with 20 bases between them. This CDR3 region has 17 residues. The germline V gene has CDR1 SEHNR and CDR2 FQNEAQ (reference sequence). CDR3 loop: CASSPQAAGEVNYGYTF. In DNA, the CDR3 is TGTGCCAGCAGCCCCCAAGCGGCTGGTGAGGTTAACTATGGCTACACCTTC.

The chain joins TRBV7-9 to TRBJ1-3; D not certain. The CDR3 has 16 amino acids. V was shortened by 4 bases and J by 4 bases, with 17 bases between the two germline ends. CDR1 and CDR2 from the germline V gene are SEHNR and FQNEAQ (reference sequence). The CDR3 is CASSSFGGQLGNTIYF. The CDR3, as DNA: TGTGCCAGCAGCTCCTTCGGCGGGCAGCTCGGAAACACCATATATTTT. Complete variable domain (other parts from reference TRBV7-9 and TRBJ1-3): DTGVSQNPRHKITKRGQNVTFRCDPISEHNRLYWYRQTLGQGPEFLTYFQNEAQLEKSRLLSDRFSAERPKGSFSTLEIQRTEQGDSAMYLCASSSFGGQLGNTIYFGEGSWLTVV.

The V and J genes are TRBV19 and TRBJ1-1; TRBD1 is a possible D gene (6 bases). This CDR3 has 13 residues. CDR1 and CDR2 (germline): LNHDA, SQIVND (reference sequence). Trimming pared 3 bases from V and 3 bases from J, leaving 8 bases between. The CDR3, as DNA: TGTGCCAGTAGTATCCAGGGGTACACTGAAGCTTTCTTT. Translating it yields CASSIQGYTEAFF.

V is TRBV7-9 and J is TRBJ2-1; 7 bases agree with TRBD1. The V gene end was trimmed by 5 bases and the J gene end by 6 bases; junction bases not matched to a gene: 13. The CDR3 runs 16 residues. The V gene's germline CDR1 is SEHNR and CDR2 FQNEAQ (reference sequence). CDR3 region: CASSVLTGSSSNEQFF. The CDR3 coding sequence is TGTGCCAGCAGCGTACTGACAGGGAGCTCTAGCAATGAGCAGTTCTTC.

The chain employs TRBV29-1 and TRBJ1-5; D ambiguous. Trimming removed 6 bases at V and 6 bases at J, with 18 bases between. The CDR3 length is 14 residues. Germline assignment: CDR1 SQVTM and CDR2 ANQGSEA. Here the CDR3 DNA reads TGCAGCGTCCTAGGCCCGCTGCCGGGTCAGCCCCAGCATTTT. Translating it yields CSVLGPLPGQPQHF.

This clonotype was picked up one time. This sequence joins TRBV4-3 and TRBJ1-1; D ambiguous. This CDR3 has 13 residues. CDR1 and CDR2 (germline): LGHNA, YSLEER. Trimming pared 2 bases from V and 4 bases from J, leaving 8 bases between. CDR3 residues: CASSQSIITEAFF. Written as DNA, the CDR3 is TGCGCCAGCAGCCAATCCATTATCACTGAAGCTTTCTTT.

DNA for the CDR3: TGTGCCAGCAGCCCGGAGACCGGGACAAATTTTGGAAACACCATATATTTT. It translates to CASSPETGTNFGNTIYF. V is TRBV7-6 and J is TRBJ1-3; D might be TRBD1 (6 bases). Per the germline V gene, CDR1 is SGHVS and CDR2 is FNYEAQ. The CDR3 extends over 17 amino acids. Trimming pared 5 bases from V and 3 bases from J, leaving 20 bases between.

The rearrangement joins TRBV27 to TRBJ2-7; TRBD2 matches at 7 bases. The CDR3 consists of 14 residues. Germline V gives CDR1 MNHEY, CDR2 SMNVEV (reference sequence). V lost 2 bases and J lost 3; bases outside the gene matches: 4. This chain's CDR3 is CASSLRAGIYEQYF. Here the CDR3 DNA reads TGTGCCAGCAGTTTAAGAGCGGGGATCTACGAGCAGTACTTC.

The chain combines TRBV7-9 with TRBJ2-2; tentatively, D is TRBD2 (7 bases). Germline-derived CDR1 and CDR2 are SEHNR and FQNEAQ (reference sequence). This CDR3 is 13 amino acids long. V gave up 8 bases and J gave up 6 bases, with 13 bases separating them. The CDR3 region is CASRGGVAGELFF. The CDR3 bases are TGTGCCAGCCGAGGGGGGGTCGCCGGGGAGCTGTTTTTT.

The gene calls are TRBV12-3 or TRBV12-4 and TRBJ2-1, with a weak D call TRBD1 (6 bases). Trimming left V 4 bases short and J 9 bases short, with 13 bases between. The CDR3 is 13 residues long. The CDR3 loop is CASSWTQGGEQFF. DNA of the CDR3: TGTGCCAGCAGTTGGACACAGGGTGGTGAGCAGTTCTTC.

The rearrangement uses TRBV29-1 and TRBJ2-7, with a tentative D call TRBD2 (6 bases). The CDR3 runs 11 residues. Germline values: CDR1 SQVTM, CDR2 ANQGSEA. CDR3 coding DNA: TGCAATGGAGGGAAGGCCTACGAGCAGTACGTC. Its translation: CNGGKAYEQYV.

V and J are TRBV7-9 and TRBJ2-1; weak D call: TRBD2 (8 bases). Germline values: CDR1 SEHNR, CDR2 FQNEAQ (reference sequence). The CDR3 runs 16 residues. V was clipped by 1 base and J by 8 bases, with 18 bases between them. For the CDR3, the DNA is TGTGCCAGCAGCTTAGTGCCCGGGAGGGGGCACGATGAGCAGTTCTTC. It yields the protein CASSLVPGRGHDEQFF.

The chain joins TRBV5-1 to TRBJ1-2; possible D gene TRBD1, 5 bases. CDR1 is SGHRS, CDR2 YFSETQ, per germline. Trimming pared 0 bases from V and 7 bases from J, leaving 13 bases between. The CDR3 is 14 residues long. The CDR3 loop reads CASSLVGQGAGYTF. The DNA for the CDR3 is TGCGCCAGCAGCTTGGTTGGGCAGGGTGCTGGCTACACCTTC.

The chain combines TRBV9 with TRBJ1-2, with 10 bases aligning to TRBD1. This CDR3 has 13 residues. The V gene's germline CDR1 is SGDLS and CDR2 YYNGEE. V lost 7 bases and J lost 4; bases outside the gene matches: 4. The CDR3 protein is CASGRDRGYGYTF. The CDR3 region has the DNA TGTGCCAGCGGCCGGGACAGGGGCTATGGCTACACCTTC.

The chain uses TRBV7-9 and TRBJ1-2; TRBD1 matches at 11 bases. Unmatched junction bases numbered 4, after V lost 5 bases and J lost 5 bases. The CDR3 length is 14 residues. Germline V gene data show CDR1 as SEHNR and CDR2 as FQNEAQ (reference sequence). The CDR3 is CASSGWDRGYGYTF. CDR3 in DNA: TGTGCCAGCAGCGGATGGGACAGGGGGTATGGCTACACCTTC.

This sequence joins TRBV7-2 and TRBJ2-3; TRBD2 matches at 12 bases. There are 16 residues in the CDR3. The V gene's germline CDR1 is SGHTA and CDR2 FQGNSA. With V trimmed by 5 bases and J by 2 bases, 5 bases remained unmatched. DNA for the CDR3: TGTGCCAGCAGCCCTAGCGGGGGGGGCGCCACAGATACGCAGTATTTT. Its translation: CASSPSGGGATDTQYF.

V gene TRBV29-1 combines with J gene TRBJ2-6, with D perhaps matching TRBD2 (6 bases). Deletions cut 3 bases from V and 4 bases from J, with 10 bases between. The length of the CDR3 is 14 residues. Germline V gene data show CDR1 as SQVTM and CDR2 as ANQGSEA. Here the CDR3 reads CSVDRESGANVLTF. DNA for the CDR3: TGCAGCGTTGATCGGGAGTCCGGGGCCAACGTCCTGACTTTC.

The chain couples TRBV13 to TRBJ2-1; no reliable D call. Germline V gene sequence: CDR1 PRHDT, CDR2 FYEKMQ (reference sequence). Between the trimmed V and J ends, which lost 6 bases and 8 bases, there was a span of 8 bases. The CDR3 is 11 residues long. The CDR3 spells CASRNEDEQFF. As DNA, the CDR3 is TGTGCCAGCAGAAACGAGGATGAGCAGTTCTTC.

The V gene is TRBV7-2, the J gene TRBJ2-3; maybe TRBD1 (5 bases). From germline, CDR1 is SGHTA and CDR2 FQGNSA. Trimming removed 3 bases at V and 0 bases at J, with 10 bases between. The CDR3 contains 15 residues. DNA for the CDR3: TGTGCCAGCAGCTTCTGGGGCAGAAGCACAGATACGCAGTATTTT. This gives the protein CASSFWGRSTDTQYF.

This chain links TRBV11-2 with TRBJ2-1; the match to TRBD2 covers 11 bases. Per the germline V gene, CDR1 is SGHAT and CDR2 is FQNNGV. This CDR3 has 15 amino acids. V was clipped by 0 bases and J by 8 bases; unmatched bases: 3. The CDR3 here is CASSLEGSGGDEQFF. CDR3 coding DNA: TGTGCCAGCAGCTTAGAGGGTAGCGGGGGGGATGAGCAGTTCTTC.